The rows below give T cell receptor beta chains drawn from one sample of a study of Ad26.COV2.S vaccination and SARS-CoV-2 variants. Measured with immunoSEQ multiplex PCR; TCRdb has only the in-frame clones, and not every one. The table lists 300,000 to 350,000 clones, approximately 80% of them singletons. Sequenced here: peripheral blood, sampled in a trial of Ad26.COV2.S vaccine versus placebo. These receptors all stem from a person aged 18-65 years who received the Ad26.COV2.S COVID-19 vaccine or a placebo. CDR3s include the opening cysteine and the closing phenylalanine or tryptophan. Fields, in order: J gene, clone size, D gene, V gene, CDR3 protein, CDR3 DNA. The D gene is left open where the match is weak. Clone size is not always given. Where it is, it says once, few, many or a class for expanded clones.

TRBJ2-5,NA,TRBD1,TRBV3-1/TRBV3-2,CASSNPGQGGETQYF,TGTGCCAGCAGTAACCCGGGACAGGGAGGGGAGACCCAGTACTTC
TRBJ2-6,NA,NA,TRBV15,CATSRDGVSGANVLTF,TGTGCCACCAGCAGAGATGGGGTCTCTGGGGCCAACGTCCTGACTTTC
TRBJ1-1,NA,NA,TRBV5-3,CARSLKGQPNTEAFF,TGTGCCAGAAGCTTGAAAGGCCAGCCCAACACTGAAGCTTTCTTT
TRBJ1-2,NA,NA,TRBV4-1,CASRPSFRGNYGYTF,TGCGCCAGCAGACCCAGCTTTAGGGGCAACTATGGCTACACCTTC
TRBJ2-7,NA,TRBD1,TRBV14,CASSQVDRGLHYEQYF,TGTGCCAGCAGCCAAGTTGACAGGGGGCTTCACTACGAGCAGTACTTC
TRBJ2-2,NA,TRBD1,TRBV7-2,CASSLRTGPTGELFF,TGTGCCAGCAGCTTGAGGACAGGCCCCACCGGGGAGCTGTTTTTT
TRBJ2-3,NA,TRBD1,TRBV29-1,CSVRNRGSTDTQYF,TGCAGCGTGCGCAACAGGGGCAGCACAGATACGCAGTATTTT
TRBJ2-2,NA,NA,TRBV6-5,CATETGRENTGELFF,TGTGCCACCGAAACAGGGAGGGAAAACACCGGGGAGCTGTTTTTT
TRBJ2-7,once,NA,TRBV19,CASSTGSYEQYF,TGTGCCAGTAGTACAGGGTCCTACGAGCAGTACTTC
TRBJ2-1,once,NA,TRBV9,CASSVGSNEQFF,TGTGCCAGCAGCGTAGGATCCAATGAGCAGTTCTTC
TRBJ2-3,NA,NA,TRBV25-1,CASMNRGHGDTQYF,TGTGCCAGCATGAATCGGGGGCATGGAGATACGCAGTATTTT
TRBJ2-5,NA,NA,TRBV12-3/TRBV12-4,CASSLNGETQYF,TGTGCCAGCAGTTTGAACGGAGAGACCCAGTACTTC
TRBJ2-7,NA,NA,TRBV5-5,CASSLGLGTYEQYF,TGTGCCAGCAGCTTGGGCCTGGGAACCTACGAGCAGTACTTC
TRBJ2-3,NA,NA,TRBV2,CASIKLTDTQYF,TGTGCCAGCATAAAACTCACAGATACGCAGTATTTT
TRBJ2-7,NA,NA,TRBV12-3/TRBV12-4,CASSLLSEQYF,TGTGCCAGCAGTTTGTTGAGCGAGCAGTACTTC
TRBJ2-2,NA,TRBD1,TRBV30,CAWTGQGGTGELFF,TGTGCCTGGACGGGACAGGGGGGCACCGGGGAGCTGTTTTTT
TRBJ2-3,NA,NA,TRBV27,CASSPRGAASTDTQYF,TGTGCCAGCAGTCCCCGGGGGGCAGCTAGCACAGATACGCAGTATTTT
TRBJ1-6,NA,TRBD1,TRBV3-1/TRBV3-2,CASSHGQGVNSPLHF,TGTGCCAGCAGCCACGGACAGGGGGTGAATTCACCCCTCCACTTT
TRBJ2-3,NA,TRBD1,TRBV3-1/TRBV3-2,CASSLDRVNTQYF,TGTGCCAGCAGCCTCGACAGGGTAAATACGCAGTATTTT
TRBJ2-6,once,TRBD2,TRBV11-2,CASSSSGVDIRTGANVLTF,TGTGCCAGCAGCAGTAGCGGGGTGGATATTAGGACGGGGGCCAACGTCCTGACTTTC
TRBJ1-6,NA,NA,TRBV5-5,CASSLVGTLTNNSPLHF,TGTGCCAGCAGCTTGGTGGGGACCCTAACTAATAATTCACCCCTCCACTTT
TRBJ2-7,NA,TRBD1,TRBV5-6,CASSLPGQGPSYEQYF,TGTGCCAGCAGCTTGCCCGGACAGGGTCCCTCCTACGAGCAGTACTTC
TRBJ1-5,NA,NA,TRBV28,CASSLSGGVDQPQHF,TGTGCCAGCAGTTTATCGGGTGGGGTAGACCAGCCCCAGCATTTT
TRBJ2-7,NA,NA,TRBV5-4,CASSLGRGGLEQYF,TGTGCCAGCAGCTTGGGTAGGGGGGGGCTCGAGCAGTACTTC
TRBJ1-2,NA,TRBD1,TRBV28,CASSSFGTGGSHGYTF,TGTGCCAGCAGCTCCTTCGGGACAGGGGGATCCCATGGCTACACCTTC
TRBJ2-5,NA,TRBD1,TRBV7-9,CASSLDRGIARETQYF,TGTGCCAGCAGCTTAGACAGGGGGATTGCTAGGGAGACCCAGTACTTC
TRBJ1-1,NA,NA,TRBV18,CASSPAGDTEAFF,TGTGCCAGCTCACCAGCGGGGGACACTGAAGCTTTCTTT
TRBJ1-1,NA,NA,TRBV7-6,CASSFMETENTEAFF,TGTGCCAGCAGCTTTATGGAGACAGAGAACACTGAAGCTTTCTTT